One and the same sample provided the 14 T cell receptor beta chains below, sequenced in a study of blood T cell repertoires in COVID-19. Libraries were prepared by immunoSEQ multiplex PCR; TCRdb keeps only in-frame clonotypes and omits some of them. The table records approximately 280,000 clones, around 85% of them present only once. The source material was PBMCs or T cells enriched from blood (not recorded which). The origin of the receptors is a woman between 35 and 50 years old who had recovered from COVID-19.

This rearrangement joins TRBV24-1 to TRBJ2-3, with 9 bases identical to TRBD1. Germline V gives CDR1 KGHDR, CDR2 SFDVKD. V lost 3 bases to trimming and J lost 3 bases; unmatched junction nucleotides: 6. CDR3 length equals 16 residues. The CDR3 sequence is CATSDATGGKTDTQYF. In nucleotides, the CDR3 is TGTGCCACCAGTGATGCGACAGGGGGGAAGACAGATACGCAGTATTTT.

The CDR3 spells CSVPRAGLAGELFF. The DNA of the CDR3 is TGCAGCGTGCCCCGGGCAGGGCTCGCCGGGGAGCTGTTTTTT. The rearrangement uses TRBV29-1 and TRBJ2-2; TRBD1 might be the D (5 bases). In germline, CDR1 is SQVTM, CDR2 ANQGSEA. The CDR3 has 14 amino acids. V gave up 6 bases and J gave up 6 bases, with 17 bases separating them.

The genes are TRBV4-2 and TRBJ2-1; tentative D call: TRBD2 (6 bases). The germline CDR1 and CDR2 sequences are LGHNA and YNFKEQ. The CDR3 has 16 residues. V was cut by 2 bases and J by 5 bases, with 16 bases left in between. The CDR3 reads CASSQSLADAHNEQFF. CDR3 DNA: TGTGCCAGCAGCCAAAGCTTAGCGGATGCCCACAATGAGCAGTTCTTC.

In its sample, this clone was seen once. The chain employs TRBV11-1 and TRBJ2-7, with D possibly TRBD2 on 5 matching bases. This CDR3 has 14 residues. Germline CDR1 and CDR2: SGHAT and FQDESV (reference sequence). V lost 2 bases to trimming and J lost 5 bases, with 13 bases between them. CDR3 region: CASSLLVGADEQYF. Written as DNA, the CDR3 is TGTGCCAGCAGCTTATTGGTCGGAGCGGACGAGCAGTACTTC.

This chain connects TRBV28 to TRBJ1-2; no clear D gene. The V and J ends lost 3 bases and 7 bases respectively, with 12 bases between them. The germline gives CDR1 MDHEN, CDR2 SYDVKM. CDR3 length equals 13 residues. The CDR3 region has the DNA TGTGCCAGCAGTTTTCTCGTTCCCCCTGGCTACACCTTC. Its protein is CASSFLVPPGYTF.

The sample holds one count of this clone. The genes are TRBV6-5 and TRBJ2-7, with TRBD2 as a possible D gene (5 bases). The CDR3 consists of 14 residues. Germline assignment: CDR1 MNHEY and CDR2 SVGAGI. V lost 6 bases to trimming and J lost 3 bases, with 15 bases between them. CDR3 sequence: CASSYNGLSYEQYF. CDR3 bases: TGTGCCAGCAGCTATAATGGACTCAGCTACGAGCAGTACTTC.

The chain links TRBV29-1 to TRBJ2-4; 10 bases are a match to TRBD1. The CDR3 is made up of 12 amino acids. Unmatched junction bases numbered 4, after V lost 3 bases and J lost 11 bases. Looked up from germline, CDR1 is SQVTM and CDR2 is ANQGSEA. The CDR3 DNA reads TGCAGCGTTGAGACAGGGGGCAACGTTCAGTACTTC. Amino acid sequence: CSVETGGNVQYF. The variable domain in full, with the rest retrieved from reference TRBV29-1 and TRBJ2-4, is SAVISQKPSRDICQRGTSLTIQCQVDSQVTMMFWYRQQPGQSLTLIATANQGSEATYESGFVIDKFPISRPNLTFSTLTVSNMSPEDSSIYLCSVETGGNVQYFGAGTRLSVL.

This chain links TRBV7-8 with TRBJ1-1; TRBD1 aligns across 7 bases. V lost 1 base and J lost 1; bases outside the gene matches: 3. The length of the CDR3 is 15 residues. Germline-derived CDR1 and CDR2 are SGHVS and FQNEAQ. Here the CDR3 DNA reads TGTGCCAGCAGCTTAGGCCGGGACAGGAACACTGAAGCTTTCTTT. It translates to CASSLGRDRNTEAFF. Using reference TRBV7-8 and TRBJ1-1 for the parts outside the CDR3, the full variable domain is GAGVSQSPRYKVAKRGQDVALRCDPISGHVSLFWYQQALGQGPEFLTYFQNEAQLDKSGLPSDRFFAERPEGSVSTLKIQRTQQEDSAVYLCASSLGRDRNTEAFFGQGTRLTVV.

The J gene is TRBJ2-1, the V gene TRBV28, with D tentatively TRBD1 (5 bases). The germline gives CDR1 MDHEN, CDR2 SYDVKM. V was cut by 7 bases and J by 3 bases, with 13 bases left in between. This CDR3 spans 14 amino acids. The CDR3 DNA reads as TGTGCCAGCACCCCGGACAACAACTACAATGAGCAGTTCTTC. This codes for CASTPDNNYNEQFF. Drawing the rest from reference TRBV28 and TRBJ2-1, the complete variable domain is DVKVTQSSRYLVKRTGEKVFLECVQDMDHENMFWYRQDPGLGLRLIYFSYDVKMKEKGDIPEGYSVSREKKERFSLILESASTNQTSMYLCASTPDNNYNEQFFGPGTRLTVL.

This clone was detected only a few times. The chain carries TRBV28 and TRBJ2-3; the match to TRBD1 covers 8 bases. The CDR3 has 17 amino acids. From germline, CDR1 is MDHEN and CDR2 SYDVKM. V shed 5 bases, J shed 1 base, and the junction held 11 bases outside the gene matches. Here the CDR3 DNA reads TGTGCCAGCAGTCCCCCCCGGCCGGGACAGGGCACAGATACGCAGTATTTT. It encodes CASSPPRPGQGTDTQYF.

The chain combines TRBV25-1 with TRBJ2-2; TRBD2 matches 11 bases. Germline V CDR1 and CDR2: MGHDK, SYGVNS. This CDR3 is 15 amino acids long. Losses at the gene ends were 1 base for V and 6 bases for J; bases not matched to a gene: 1. CDR3 in amino acids: CASSESLAGAGELFF. CDR3 nucleotide sequence: TGTGCCAGCAGTGAATCACTAGCGGGGGCCGGGGAGCTGTTTTTT.

The chain employs TRBV27 and TRBJ2-5; 9 nucleotides match TRBD1. The junction had 8 bases not matched to a gene; V was cut back by 7 bases and J by 5 bases. CDR3 size: 14 residues. Germline CDR1 reads MNHEY; CDR2 reads SMNVEV (reference sequence). The CDR3 loop reads CASKLGQGTETQYF. The DNA of the CDR3 is TGTGCCAGCAAGCTAGGACAGGGGACGGAGACCCAGTACTTC.

The CDR3 DNA sequence: TGTGCCAGCAGTGGACTGGAGCGGTCCTATGGCTACACCTTC. As protein: CASSGLERSYGYTF. The chain carries TRBV25-1 and TRBJ1-2; no clear D gene. CDR3 size: 14 residues. The germline gives CDR1 MGHDK, CDR2 SYGVNS. V was shortened by 4 bases and J by 4 bases, with 13 bases between the two germline ends.

The chain combines TRBV2 with TRBJ1-6; 7 bases align to TRBD1. Germline V gene data show CDR1 as SNHLY and CDR2 as FYNNEI. With 6 bases clipped from V and 7 bases from J, the junction kept 9 bases outside the gene matches. The CDR3 sequence is 15 residues long. The CDR3 reads CASRTQGQSNSPLHF. CDR3 in DNA: TGTGCCAGCAGGACCCAGGGACAGTCGAATTCACCCCTCCACTTT.